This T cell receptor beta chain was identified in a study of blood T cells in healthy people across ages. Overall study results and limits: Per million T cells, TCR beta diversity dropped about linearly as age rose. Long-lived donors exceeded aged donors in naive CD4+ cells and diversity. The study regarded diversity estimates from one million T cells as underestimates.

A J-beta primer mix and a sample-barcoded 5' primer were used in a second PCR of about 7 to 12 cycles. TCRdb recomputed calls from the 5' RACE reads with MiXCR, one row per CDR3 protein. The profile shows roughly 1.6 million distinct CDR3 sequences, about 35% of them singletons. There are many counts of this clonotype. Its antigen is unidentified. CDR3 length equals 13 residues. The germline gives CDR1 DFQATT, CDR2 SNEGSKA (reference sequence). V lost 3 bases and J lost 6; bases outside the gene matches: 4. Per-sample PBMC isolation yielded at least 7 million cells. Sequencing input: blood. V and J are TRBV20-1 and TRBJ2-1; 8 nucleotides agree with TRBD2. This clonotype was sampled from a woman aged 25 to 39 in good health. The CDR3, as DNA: TGCAGTGCTAGTAGGACTAGCCCCAATGAGCAGTTCTTC. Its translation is CSASRTSPNEQFF.